A selection of T cell receptor beta chains follows, all from one sample in a study of blood T cell repertoires in COVID-19. This table comes from immunoSEQ multiplex PCR, and its TCRdb copy is limited to in-frame clones, with some not included. This sample yields around 250,000 clones, of which less than 85% are seen a single time; 3.5% to 5.5% belongs to the top ten. Sequencing was performed on peripheral blood. These receptors all stem from a man aged 55 to 70 who had recovered from COVID-19. The conserved cysteine and the conserved F or W are not part of the CDR3 here. Each record gives: J gene, V gene, CDR3 protein.

j_gene: TRBJ2-1
v_gene: TRBV11-3
CDR3aa: ASRHSGGAREQF

j_gene: TRBJ2-1
v_gene: TRBV5-1
CDR3aa: ASSLPANNEQF

j_gene: TRBJ2-7
v_gene: TRBV20-1
CDR3aa: SASGDRVSSYEQY

j_gene: TRBJ2-3
v_gene: TRBV5-1
CDR3aa: ASSLMGLAGANTDTQY

j_gene: TRBJ1-6
v_gene: TRBV9
CDR3aa: ASSGQPRGSSPLH

j_gene: TRBJ2-7
v_gene: TRBV3-1/TRBV3-2
CDR3aa: ASSRAGDHYEQY

j_gene: TRBJ2-5
v_gene: TRBV28
CDR3aa: ASSPATGPRTQY

j_gene: TRBJ2-3
v_gene: TRBV7-2
CDR3aa: ASSARLGGRSTDTQY

j_gene: TRBJ2-1
v_gene: TRBV4-1
CDR3aa: ASSQERSGGWLNEQF

j_gene: TRBJ2-1
v_gene: TRBV14
CDR3aa: ASSQELARPYNEQF

j_gene: TRBJ2-1
v_gene: TRBV28
CDR3aa: ASSPEVLADRYEQF